This T cell receptor (beta chain) was sequenced for a study of cytomegalovirus exposure and HLA in healthy donors. CDR3 length: 13 amino acids. Trimming pared 6 bases from V and 8 bases from J, leaving 16 bases between. Per the germline V gene, CDR1 is MRHNA and CDR2 is SNTAGT. Study-wide points: Association of 16,951 TCR beta sequences with HLA alleles was found at 0.05 false discovery rate in a later analysis. TCR beta V segments were, for the most part, productive about 90% or about 30% of the time in an earlier analysis.

Turning to this clone: Its antigen remains unidentified.

Use of 60 Vbeta and 13 Jbeta primers characterized the PCR. Using immunoSEQ multiplex PCR, the repertoire was profiled, and TCRdb retains in-frame clones only, with some absent. The sample carries 150,000 to 200,000 clones, roughly 73% recorded once. This receptor was obtained from a young woman in good health and CMV-seronegative. The chain joins TRBV6-4 to TRBJ1-2, with D possibly matching TRBD1 (6 bases). The sequenced sample was PBMCs. DNA for the CDR3: TGTGCCAGCAGCCCGGGACACTTGTTCGGCTACACCTTC. It is translated as CASSPGHLFGYTF.